The 31 T cell receptor beta chains given below trace back to one sample, sequenced in a study of blood T cells in healthy people across ages. Primed by a sample-barcoded 5' primer and a J-beta primer mix, a second PCR proceeded for roughly 6 to 12 cycles. Each CDR3 protein is one row after TCRdb ran MiXCR on the 5' RACE reads. The sample consists of nearly 1 million distinct CDR3 sequences, roughly half of them appearing once. The specimen was blood. These receptors all come from a woman between 55 and 75 years old in good health.

This clonotype was detected once. This sequence joins TRBV29-1 and TRBJ2-7; a possible D gene is TRBD2 (5 bases). The CDR3 length is 17 residues. Trimming removed 0 bases from V and 2 bases from J, with 20 bases in between. Germline CDR1 is SQVTM and CDR2 is ANQGSEA. CDR3 region: CSVEDWRGVGAAYEQYF. In DNA, the CDR3 is TGCAGCGTTGAAGATTGGCGTGGGGTGGGAGCTGCCTACGAGCAGTACTTC.

The table lists this clonotype with a count of one. V gene TRBV9 combines with J gene TRBJ2-1; D gene ambiguous. This CDR3 is 15 amino acids long. The ends were cut back, 0 bases at V and 3 bases at J, with 10 bases in the middle. Per the germline V gene, CDR1 is SGDLS and CDR2 is YYNGEE. CDR3 in DNA: TGTGCCAGCAGCGTAGATAGCTCAAGCTACAATGAGCAGTTCTTC. Residues: CASSVDSSSYNEQFF. The variable domain in full, completed from reference TRBV9 and TRBJ2-1, reads DSGVTQTPKHLITATGQRVTLRCSPRSGDLSVYWYQQSLDQGLQFLIQYYNGEERAKGNILERFSAQQFPDLHSELNLSSLELGDSALYFCASSVDSSSYNEQFFGPGTRLTVL.

The rearrangement uses TRBV4-1 and TRBJ2-7, with 7 positions matching TRBD1. The length of the CDR3 is 16 residues. CDR1 and CDR2 (germline): MGHRA, YSYEKL. J lost 2 bases, V lost 3 bases, and 10 bases had no gene match. The CDR3 DNA reads as TGCGCCAGCAGCCACCTCTCAACAGGGGAACCCTACGAGCAGTACTTC. Protein sequence: CASSHLSTGEPYEQYF.

This clonotype is a singleton in its sample. The chain has TRBV29-1 and TRBJ2-5; possible D gene TRBD2, 5 bases. The germline gives CDR1 SQVTM, CDR2 ANQGSEA. There are 14 residues in the CDR3. V lost 7 bases and J lost 3, with 18 bases in between. The chain's CDR3 is CSGGWRRAEETQYF. CDR3 bases: TGCAGCGGAGGGTGGCGGCGGGCAGAAGAGACCCAGTACTTC.

DNA for the CDR3: TGTGCCAGCAGTGGGGGACGAGGGGTCAATCAGCCCCAGCATTTT. Translation gives CASSGGRGVNQPQHF. The V gene is TRBV7-9, the J gene TRBJ1-5; D is possibly TRBD1 (5 bases). The CDR3 extends over 15 amino acids. CDR1 and CDR2 (germline): SEHNR, FQNEAQ (reference sequence). V was clipped by 6 bases and J by 3 bases, with 15 bases between them.

This clonotype was counted once. The V and J genes are TRBV28 and TRBJ2-1; D might be TRBD2 (6 bases). The V end was cut by 5 bases, the J end by 5 bases, with 16 bases between. The germline V gene has CDR1 MDHEN and CDR2 SYDVKM. CDR3 length: 15 amino acids. The CDR3 loop reads CASSVTRTRNNEQFF. CDR3 nucleotide sequence: TGTGCCAGCAGTGTGACTAGGACGAGAAACAATGAGCAGTTCTTC.

This clonotype was counted between two and nine times. DNA for the CDR3: TGTGCCAGCGGTCTTATGTACTTAGCGGGAGACCCAGATACGCAGTATTTT. Translation: CASGLMYLAGDPDTQYF. The gene calls are TRBV12-3 or TRBV12-4 and TRBJ2-3, with TRBD2 matching 9 bases. With 8 bases clipped from V and 4 bases from J, the junction kept 16 bases outside the gene matches. The CDR3 runs 17 residues.

The chain is built from TRBV30 and TRBJ1-1; D gene unclear. The CDR3 has 10 residues. The germline V and J ends were trimmed by 5 bases and 10 bases, with 11 bases remaining between them. CDR1 and CDR2 from the germline V gene are GTSNPN and SVGIG (reference sequence). The CDR3 DNA reads as TGTGCCTGGTTCAAGGTGGGAGCTTTCTTT. Protein sequence: CAWFKVGAFF. Full variable domain (remainder filled in from reference TRBV30 and TRBJ1-1): SQTIHQWPATLVQPVGSPLSLECTVEGTSNPNLYWYRQAAGRGLQLLFYSVGIGQISSEVPQNLSASRPQDRQFILSSKKLLLSDSGFYLCAWFKVGAFFGQGTRLTVV.

V gene TRBV7-7 combines with J gene TRBJ2-2; D might be TRBD2 (6 bases). Per the germline V gene, CDR1 is SSHAT and CDR2 is FNYEAQ (reference sequence). Trimming left V 5 bases short and J 6 bases short, with 13 bases between. This CDR3 is 14 amino acids long. CDR3 in DNA: TGTGCCAGCAGCCCGGGACTCACATCCGGGGAGCTGTTTTTT. Its protein is CASSPGLTSGELFF. Together with reference TRBV7-7 and TRBJ2-2, the CDR3 gives the full variable domain: GAGVSQSPRYKVTKRGQDVTLRCDPISSHATLYWYQQALGQGPEFLTYFNYEAQPDKSGLPSDRFSAERPEGSISTLTIQRTEQRDSAMYRCASSPGLTSGELFFGEGSRLTVL.

CDR3: CSAASGFGNEQFF. The CDR3 nucleotides are TGCAGTGCTGCAAGTGGCTTTGGGAATGAGCAGTTCTTC. V and J are TRBV20-1 and TRBJ2-1; D gene unclear. CDR3 length equals 13 residues. Germline CDR1 reads DFQATT; CDR2 reads SNEGSKA (reference sequence). Trimming shortened V by 5 bases and J by 7 bases, and 15 bases separated the two germline ends.

The chain has TRBV29-1 and TRBJ2-2; 8 bases match TRBD2. The trim removed 7 bases at V and 7 bases at J, leaving 11 bases unmatched. CDR3 length equals 14 residues. CDR1 SQVTM and CDR2 ANQGSEA come from the germline V gene. The CDR3 sequence: CSASRGGQVGELFF. CDR3 in DNA: TGCAGCGCCTCCCGGGGGGGGCAAGTCGGGGAGCTGTTTTTT.

The J gene is TRBJ2-5, the V gene TRBV7-2, with TRBD2 identical over 8 bases. The germline CDR1 and CDR2 sequences are SGHTA and FQGNSA. V was clipped by 5 bases and J by 5 bases; unmatched bases: 10. This CDR3 region has 15 residues. The DNA of the CDR3 is TGTGCCAGCAGCCCCGCCGGGACTAGAAGGGAGACCCAGTACTTC. Encoded protein: CASSPAGTRRETQYF.

This clonotype has just a few counts. The V gene is TRBV7-9, the J gene TRBJ2-1; tentatively, D is TRBD2 (7 bases). Germline V CDR1 and CDR2: SEHNR, FQNEAQ (reference sequence). V gave up 5 bases and J gave up 9 bases, with 20 bases separating them. The CDR3 length is 15 residues. CDR3 sequence: CASSLGGAYLPEQFF. The CDR3 bases are TGTGCCAGCAGCCTGGGGGGGGCTTACCTCCCTGAGCAGTTCTTC.

This clonotype was observed a few times. V and J are TRBV7-9 and TRBJ2-7; D possibly uses TRBD1 or TRBD2 (6 bases each). There are 14 residues in the CDR3. The V end was cut by 3 bases, the J end by 4 bases, with 13 bases between. Germline CDR1 and CDR2: SEHNR and FQNEAQ (reference sequence). The CDR3 DNA follows: TGTGCCAGCAGCTTCGGGGGCACCGGATACGAGCAGTACTTC. Amino acids: CASSFGGTGYEQYF.

The V call is TRBV29-1, the J call TRBJ2-7; TRBD2 agrees at 7 bases. The CDR3 sequence is 13 residues long. V shed 4 bases and J 4 bases; nucleotides not matched to a gene: 7. The germline CDR1 and CDR2 sequences are SQVTM and ANQGSEA. The CDR3 DNA reads as TGCAGCGTTGGTTGGGCGGGAGCGTACGAGCAGTACTTC. Translating gives CSVGWAGAYEQYF.

The rearrangement uses TRBV7-9 and TRBJ1-4; D is undetermined. The CDR3 has 15 amino acids. Germline V gene sequence: CDR1 SEHNR, CDR2 FQNEAQ (reference sequence). Trimming removed 6 bases at V and 3 bases at J, with 14 bases between. Here the CDR3 DNA reads TGTGCCAGCAGTCCCAGAGGGAAATCTAATGAAAAACTGTTTTTT. Protein sequence: CASSPRGKSNEKLFF.

The rearrangement links TRBV5-8 to TRBJ2-4; no definite D call. The assigned J gene may be wrong: the sequence end matches TRBJ2-7 better. Germline V lookup: CDR1 SGHTS, CDR2 YDEGEE. The CDR3 is made up of 10 amino acids. CDR3 loop: CASSFFEQYF. The CDR3 region has the DNA TGTGCCAGCAGCTTTTTCGAGCAGTACTTC.

The rearrangement uses TRBV7-7 and TRBJ2-1, with 7 bases that match TRBD2. CDR1 and CDR2 (germline): SSHAT, FNYEAQ (reference sequence). V trimming: 3 bases; J trimming: 6 bases; junction bases outside the gene matches: 5. The CDR3 extends over 14 amino acids. The CDR3 sequence is CASSFGSGSNEQFF. CDR3 bases: TGTGCCAGCAGCTTCGGTAGCGGGTCCAATGAGCAGTTCTTC.

In this sample, this clonotype turned up a few times. At one end the junction does not follow the germline gene, possibly because of a read error. V usage is TRBV3-1 and J usage is TRBJ2-5; TRBD1 might be the D (6 bases). Germline V gives CDR1 LGHDT, CDR2 YNNKEL (reference sequence). The CDR3 loop spans 12 amino acids. The CDR3 sequence is CASSQWTEAQYF. In DNA form, the CDR3 reads TGTGCCAGCAGCCAATGGACAGAGGCCCAGTACTTC.

This chain uses TRBV4-1 with TRBJ1-1; the D gene is possibly TRBD1 (5 bases). The CDR3 contains 15 residues. CDR1 MGHRA and CDR2 YSYEKL come from the germline V gene. Trimming removed 0 bases from V and 5 bases from J, with 13 bases in between. The CDR3 bases are TGCGCCAGCAGCCAAGATTTCTCGGGGCGGACTGAAGCTTTCTTT. Residues: CASSQDFSGRTEAFF.

The V and J genes are TRBV20-1 and TRBJ2-5; 7 bases match TRBD2. The CDR3 has 15 residues. After removal of 6 bases from V and 1 base from J, the junction contained 11 bases not matched to a gene. Germline CDR1 and CDR2: DFQATT and SNEGSKA (reference sequence). The CDR3 nucleotides read TGCAGTGCCAAAATGCCAGCGGGGCGCCAAGAGACCCAGTACTTC. As protein: CSAKMPAGRQETQYF.

The rearrangement uses TRBV6-1 and TRBJ2-7; 8 bases fit TRBD2. Losses at the gene ends were 7 bases for V and 0 bases for J; bases not matched to a gene: 8. Germline lookup yields CDR1 MNHNS and CDR2 SASEGT. The CDR3 sequence is 15 residues long. The CDR3 nucleotides are TGTGCCAGCACCATGACTAGCGCGAGCTCCTACGAGCAGTACTTC. Residues: CASTMTSASSYEQYF.

The chain is built from TRBV12-3 or TRBV12-4 and TRBJ1-2; 8 bases fit TRBD1. The CDR3 runs to 13 residues. The junction had 3 bases not matched to a gene; V was cut back by 1 base and J by 8 bases. The CDR3 spells CASSLGTGRGYTF. In nucleotides, the CDR3 is TGTGCCAGCAGTTTAGGGACAGGGAGGGGCTACACCTTC.

This chain uses TRBV6-6 with TRBJ1-6; unclear D gene. From germline, CDR1 is MNHNY and CDR2 SVGAGI (reference sequence). V was cut by 2 bases and J by 9 bases, with 2 bases left in between. The CDR3 is made up of 11 amino acids. Here the CDR3 reads CASSYGSPLHF. In DNA, the CDR3 is TGTGCCAGCAGTTACGGTTCACCCCTCCACTTT.

The V call is TRBV12-3 or TRBV12-4, the J call TRBJ2-3; 10 positions agree with TRBD2. V was pared by 7 bases and J by 4 bases, with 17 bases of the junction left unmatched. CDR3 size: 18 residues. CDR3 sequence reads: CASTLGLAGVGSPDTQYF. The CDR3 DNA reads TGTGCCAGCACCTTGGGTCTAGCGGGAGTGGGGAGCCCAGATACGCAGTATTTT.

The rearrangement uses TRBV20-1 and TRBJ1-5; 8 nucleotides match TRBD1. Germline loops: CDR1 DFQATT, CDR2 SNEGSKA (reference sequence). After removal of 0 bases from V and 4 bases from J, the junction contained 26 bases not matched to a gene. The CDR3 loop spans 22 amino acids. CDR3 sequence (DNA): TGCAGTGCTAGAGATCAGGGCAGTATCGACAGGGGTAATCTATGGTCGAATCAGCCCCAGCATTTT. This gives the protein CSARDQGSIDRGNLWSNQPQHF.

This chain connects TRBV9 to TRBJ2-5; 8 bases align to TRBD2. V trimming: 4 bases; J trimming: 3 bases; junction bases outside the gene matches: 8. The germline V gene has CDR1 SGDLS and CDR2 YYNGEE. The CDR3 is 15 residues long. The DNA of the CDR3 is TGTGCCAGCAGCACCCCCAGCGGGGGAAAAGAGACCCAGTACTTC. Residues: CASSTPSGGKETQYF.

The chain has TRBV7-6 and TRBJ2-7, with D maybe TRBD1 (5 bases). The V gene lost 5 bases and the J gene lost 2 bases, with 16 bases spanning the gap. The CDR3 is made up of 15 amino acids. Germline CDR1 reads SGHVS; CDR2 reads FNYEAQ. The DNA for the CDR3 is TGTGCCAGCAGCCCCTCTGGGGCAGTCCCCTACGAGCAGTACTTC. It yields the protein CASSPSGAVPYEQYF.

V and J are TRBV29-1 and TRBJ1-2; D not certain. Trimming cost V 0 bases and J 8 bases, with 19 bases left between them. CDR3 length: 15 residues. Per the germline V gene, CDR1 is SQVTM and CDR2 is ANQGSEA. CDR3 nucleotides: TGCAGCGTTGAAGATTATGGGGAGGGAGCGGGCGGCTACACCTTC. Protein sequence: CSVEDYGEGAGGYTF.

This rearrangement joins TRBV2 to TRBJ1-2; TRBD1 might be the D (5 bases). Per germline, CDR1 SNHLY and CDR2 FYNNEI. The CDR3 loop spans 13 amino acids. V was trimmed by 8 bases and J by 5 bases, leaving 15 bases between them. In DNA, the CDR3 is TGTGCCAGCGGGGCCAGGAGAGCGTATGGCTACACCTTC. This translates into CASGARRAYGYTF.

The V call is TRBV5-1, the J call TRBJ2-5; unclear D gene. The CDR3 runs 15 residues. In germline, CDR1 is SGHRS, CDR2 YFSETQ. Trimming took 1 base from V and 11 from J, leaving 21 bases between them. The CDR3 DNA reads as TGCGCCAGCAGCTTGTTACGGCAGCTTAACAATGAGCAGTACTTC. This translates into CASSLLRQLNNEQYF. Complete variable domain (other parts from reference TRBV5-1 and TRBJ2-5): KAGVTQTPRYLIKTRGQQVTLSCSPISGHRSVSWYQQTPGQGLQFLFEYFSETQRNKGNFPGRFSGRQFSNSRSEMNVSTLELGDSALYLCASSLLRQLNNEQYFGPGTRLLVL.